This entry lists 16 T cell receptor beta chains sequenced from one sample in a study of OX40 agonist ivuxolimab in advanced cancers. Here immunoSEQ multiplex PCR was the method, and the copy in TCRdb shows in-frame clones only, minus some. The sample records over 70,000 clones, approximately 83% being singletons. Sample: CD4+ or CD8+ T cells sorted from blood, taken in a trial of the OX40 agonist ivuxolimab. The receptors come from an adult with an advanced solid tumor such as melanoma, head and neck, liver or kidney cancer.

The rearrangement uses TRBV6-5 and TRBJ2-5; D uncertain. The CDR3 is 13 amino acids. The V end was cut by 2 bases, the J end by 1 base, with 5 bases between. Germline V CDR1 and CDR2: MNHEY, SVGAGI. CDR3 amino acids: CASSYTFQETQYF. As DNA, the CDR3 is TGTGCCAGCAGTTACACATTCCAAGAGACCCAGTACTTC.

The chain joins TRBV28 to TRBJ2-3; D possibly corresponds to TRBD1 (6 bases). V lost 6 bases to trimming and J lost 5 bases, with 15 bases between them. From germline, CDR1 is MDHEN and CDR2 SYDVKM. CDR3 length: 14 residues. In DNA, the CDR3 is TGTGCCAGCAGCCTGGGGGCAGTGGGAGATACGCAGTATTTT. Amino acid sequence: CASSLGAVGDTQYF.

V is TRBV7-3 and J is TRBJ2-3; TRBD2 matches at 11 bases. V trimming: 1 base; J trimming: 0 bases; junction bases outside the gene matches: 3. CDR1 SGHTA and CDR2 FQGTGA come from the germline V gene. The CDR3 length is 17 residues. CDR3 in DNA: TGTGCCAGCAGCTTAAAGGGGACTAGCGGAAGCACAGATACGCAGTATTTT. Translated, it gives CASSLKGTSGSTDTQYF.

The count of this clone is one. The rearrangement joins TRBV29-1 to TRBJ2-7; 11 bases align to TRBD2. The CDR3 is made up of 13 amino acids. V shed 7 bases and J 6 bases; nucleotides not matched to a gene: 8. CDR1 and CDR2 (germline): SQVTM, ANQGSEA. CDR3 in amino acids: CSAVLGLAGEQYF. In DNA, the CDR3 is TGCAGCGCCGTGCTCGGACTAGCGGGCGAGCAGTACTTC.

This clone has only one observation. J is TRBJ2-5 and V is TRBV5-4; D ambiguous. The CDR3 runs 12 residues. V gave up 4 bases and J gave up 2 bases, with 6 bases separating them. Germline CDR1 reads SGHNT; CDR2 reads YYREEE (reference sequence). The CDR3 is CASSLEQETQYF. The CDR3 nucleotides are TGTGCCAGCAGCCTTGAGCAAGAGACCCAGTACTTC.

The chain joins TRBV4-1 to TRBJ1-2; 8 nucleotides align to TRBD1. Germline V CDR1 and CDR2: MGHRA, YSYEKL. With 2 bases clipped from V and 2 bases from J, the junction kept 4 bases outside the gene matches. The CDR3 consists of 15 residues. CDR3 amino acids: CASSQPGTGNYGYTF. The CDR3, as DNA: TGCGCCAGCAGCCAACCCGGGACAGGCAACTATGGCTACACCTTC.

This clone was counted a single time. CDR3 bases: TGTGCCTGGAGCGCCGCCGGGCAGATAGGTGGCTACACCTTC. Its protein product is CAWSAAGQIGGYTF. This chain joins TRBV30 and TRBJ1-2; D gene ambiguous. The CDR3 is 14 residues long. CDR1 and CDR2 from the germline V gene are GTSNPN and SVGIG (reference sequence). V lost 3 bases to trimming and J lost 7 bases, with 18 bases between them.

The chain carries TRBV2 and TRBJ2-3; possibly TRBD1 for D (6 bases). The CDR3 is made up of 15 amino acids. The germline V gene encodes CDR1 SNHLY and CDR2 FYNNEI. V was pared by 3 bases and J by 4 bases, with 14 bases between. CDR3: CASSEGDKIPDTQYF. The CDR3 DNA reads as TGTGCCAGCAGTGAGGGGGACAAAATCCCAGATACGCAGTATTTT.

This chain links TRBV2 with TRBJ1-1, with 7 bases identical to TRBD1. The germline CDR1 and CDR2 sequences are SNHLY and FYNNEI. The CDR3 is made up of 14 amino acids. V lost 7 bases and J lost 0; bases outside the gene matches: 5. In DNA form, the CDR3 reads TGTGCCAGCAAAGGGGACAGAATGAACACTGAAGCTTTCTTT. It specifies CASKGDRMNTEAFF.

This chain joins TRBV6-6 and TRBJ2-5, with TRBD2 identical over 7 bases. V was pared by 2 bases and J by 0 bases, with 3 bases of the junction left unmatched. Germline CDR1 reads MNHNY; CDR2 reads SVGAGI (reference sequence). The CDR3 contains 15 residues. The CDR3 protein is CASSYSGAYQETQYF. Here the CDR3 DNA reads TGTGCCAGCAGTTACAGCGGGGCGTACCAAGAGACCCAGTACTTC.

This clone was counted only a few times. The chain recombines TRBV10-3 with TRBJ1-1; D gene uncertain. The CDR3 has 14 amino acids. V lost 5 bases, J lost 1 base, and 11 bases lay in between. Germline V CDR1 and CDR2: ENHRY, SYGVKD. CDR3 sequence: CAISSSPRNTEAFF. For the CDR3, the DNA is TGTGCCATCAGTTCAAGTCCGAGGAACACTGAAGCTTTCTTT.

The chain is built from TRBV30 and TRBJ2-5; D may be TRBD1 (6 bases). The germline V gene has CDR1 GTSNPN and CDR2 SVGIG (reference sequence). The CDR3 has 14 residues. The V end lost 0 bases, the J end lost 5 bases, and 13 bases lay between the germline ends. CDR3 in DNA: TGTGCCTGGAGTGTACGGGCAGGGGCGGAGACCCAGTACTTC. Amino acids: CAWSVRAGAETQYF.

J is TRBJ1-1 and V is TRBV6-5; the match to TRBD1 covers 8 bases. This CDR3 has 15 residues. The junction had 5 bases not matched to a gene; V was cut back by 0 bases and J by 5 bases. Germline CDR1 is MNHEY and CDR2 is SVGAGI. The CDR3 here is CASSYSSGTGTEAFF. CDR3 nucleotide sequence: TGTGCCAGCAGTTACTCTTCCGGGACAGGTACTGAAGCTTTCTTT.

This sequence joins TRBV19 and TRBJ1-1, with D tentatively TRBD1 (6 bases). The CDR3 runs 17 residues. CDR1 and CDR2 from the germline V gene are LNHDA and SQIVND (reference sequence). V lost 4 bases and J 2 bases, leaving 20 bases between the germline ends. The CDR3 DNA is TGTGCCAGTAGTACCGGGAAAGGGGGAGGCGCAAACACTGAAGCTTTCTTT. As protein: CASSTGKGGGANTEAFF.

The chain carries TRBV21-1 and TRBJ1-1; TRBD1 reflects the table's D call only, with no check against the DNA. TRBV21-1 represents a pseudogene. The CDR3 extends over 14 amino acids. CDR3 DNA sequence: TGTGCCAGCAGCAAAGTTGATGGACAGGGTAAATTCCCGTTT. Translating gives CASSKVDGQGKFPF.

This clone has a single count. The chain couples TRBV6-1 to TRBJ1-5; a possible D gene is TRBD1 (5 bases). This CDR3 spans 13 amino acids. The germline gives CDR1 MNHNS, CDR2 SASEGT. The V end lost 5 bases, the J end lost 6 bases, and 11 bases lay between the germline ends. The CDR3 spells CASSIIRGQPQHF. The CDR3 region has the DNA TGTGCCAGCAGTATAATTAGGGGTCAGCCCCAGCATTTT.